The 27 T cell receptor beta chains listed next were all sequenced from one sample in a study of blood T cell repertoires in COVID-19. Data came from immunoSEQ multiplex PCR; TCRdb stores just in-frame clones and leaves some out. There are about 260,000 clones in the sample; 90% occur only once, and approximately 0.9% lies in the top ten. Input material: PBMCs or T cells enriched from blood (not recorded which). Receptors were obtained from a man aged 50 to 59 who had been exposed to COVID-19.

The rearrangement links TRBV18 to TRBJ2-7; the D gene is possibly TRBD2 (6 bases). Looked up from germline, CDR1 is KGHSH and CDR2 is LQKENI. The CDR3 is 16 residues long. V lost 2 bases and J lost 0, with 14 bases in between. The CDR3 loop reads CASSPSGAGISYEQYF. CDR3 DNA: TGTGCCAGCTCACCAAGTGGTGCGGGGATCTCCTACGAGCAGTACTTC. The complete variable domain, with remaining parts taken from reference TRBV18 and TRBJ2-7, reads NAGVMQNPRHLVRRRGQEARLRCSPMKGHSHVYWYRQLPEEGLKFMVYLQKENIIDESGMPKERFSAEFPKEGPSILRIQQVVRGDSAAYFCASSPSGAGISYEQYFGPGTRLTVT.

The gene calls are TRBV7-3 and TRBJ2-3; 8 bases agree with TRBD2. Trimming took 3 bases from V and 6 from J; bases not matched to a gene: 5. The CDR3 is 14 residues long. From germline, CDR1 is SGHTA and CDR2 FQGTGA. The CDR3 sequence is CASSFRGGADTQYF. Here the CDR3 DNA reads TGTGCCAGCAGCTTCCGGGGGGGCGCCGATACGCAGTATTTT. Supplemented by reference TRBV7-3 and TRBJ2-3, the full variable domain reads GAGVSQTPSNKVTEKGKYVELRCDPISGHTALYWYRQSLGQGPEFLIYFQGTGAADDSGLPNDRFFAVRPEGSVSTLKIQRTERGDSAVYLCASSFRGGADTQYFGPGTRLTVL.

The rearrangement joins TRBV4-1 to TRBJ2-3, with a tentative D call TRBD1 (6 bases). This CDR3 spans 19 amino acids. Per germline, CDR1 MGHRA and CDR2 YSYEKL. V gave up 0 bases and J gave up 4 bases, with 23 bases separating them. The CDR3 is CASSQDGGLGRGRADTQYF. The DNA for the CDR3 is TGCGCCAGCAGCCAAGATGGGGGCTTAGGCAGGGGTAGGGCAGATACGCAGTATTTT.

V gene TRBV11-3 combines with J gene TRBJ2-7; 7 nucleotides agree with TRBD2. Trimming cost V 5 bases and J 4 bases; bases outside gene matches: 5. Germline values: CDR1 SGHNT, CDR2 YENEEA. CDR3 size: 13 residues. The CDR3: CASSLGTKYEQYF. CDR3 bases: TGTGCCAGCAGCCTGGGGACTAAATACGAGCAGTACTTC.

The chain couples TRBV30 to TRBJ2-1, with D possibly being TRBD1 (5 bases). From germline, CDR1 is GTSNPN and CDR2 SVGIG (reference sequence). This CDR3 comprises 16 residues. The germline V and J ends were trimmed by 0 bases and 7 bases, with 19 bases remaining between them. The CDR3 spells CAWSVLRQGLGNEQFF. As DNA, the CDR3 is TGTGCCTGGAGTGTACTAAGGCAGGGCCTGGGAAATGAGCAGTTCTTC. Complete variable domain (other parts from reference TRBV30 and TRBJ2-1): SQTIHQWPATLVQPVGSPLSLECTVEGTSNPNLYWYRQAAGRGLQLLFYSVGIGQISSEVPQNLSASRPQDRQFILSSKKLLLSDSGFYLCAWSVLRQGLGNEQFFGPGTRLTVL.

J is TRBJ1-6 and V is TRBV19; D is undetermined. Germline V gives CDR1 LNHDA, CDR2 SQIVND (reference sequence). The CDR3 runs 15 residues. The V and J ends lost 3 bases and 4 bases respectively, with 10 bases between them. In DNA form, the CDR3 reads TGTGCCAGTAGTATTAGTGGAGATTATAATTCACCCCTCCACTTT. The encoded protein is CASSISGDYNSPLHF.

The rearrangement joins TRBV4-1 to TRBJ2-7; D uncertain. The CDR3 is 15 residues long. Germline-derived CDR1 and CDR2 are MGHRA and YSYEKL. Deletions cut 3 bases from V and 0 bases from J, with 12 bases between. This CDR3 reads CASSQGLESSYEQYF. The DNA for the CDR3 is TGCGCCAGCAGCCAGGGCCTTGAGAGCTCCTACGAGCAGTACTTC.

CDR3 residues: CASSPPGGTGYGYTF. The CDR3 coding sequence is TGTGCCAGCTCACCACCCGGGGGGACAGGCTATGGCTACACCTTC. The rearrangement joins TRBV18 to TRBJ1-2; 8 nucleotides align to TRBD1. V shed 0 bases, J shed 4 bases, and the junction held 4 bases outside the gene matches. Germline assignment: CDR1 KGHSH and CDR2 LQKENI. The CDR3 length is 15 residues.

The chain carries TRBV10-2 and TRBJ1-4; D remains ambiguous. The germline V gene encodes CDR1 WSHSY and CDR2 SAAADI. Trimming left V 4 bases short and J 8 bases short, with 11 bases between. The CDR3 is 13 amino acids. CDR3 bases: TGCGCCAGCAGTGGCCACGAACGGGAAAAACTGTTTTTT. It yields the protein CASSGHEREKLFF.

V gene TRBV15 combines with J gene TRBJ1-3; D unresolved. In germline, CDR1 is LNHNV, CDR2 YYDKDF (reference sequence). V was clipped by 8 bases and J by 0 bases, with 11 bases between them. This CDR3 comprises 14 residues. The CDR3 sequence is CATSTPSSGNTIYF. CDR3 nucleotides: TGTGCCACCTCCACACCAAGCTCTGGAAACACCATATATTTT.

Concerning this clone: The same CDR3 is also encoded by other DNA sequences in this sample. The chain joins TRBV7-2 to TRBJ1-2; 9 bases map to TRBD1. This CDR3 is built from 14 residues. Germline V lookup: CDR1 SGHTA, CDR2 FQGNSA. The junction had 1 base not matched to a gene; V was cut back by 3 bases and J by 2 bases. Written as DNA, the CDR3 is TGTGCCAGCAGCTTGGGACAGGGAAACTATGGCTACACCTTC. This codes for CASSLGQGNYGYTF.

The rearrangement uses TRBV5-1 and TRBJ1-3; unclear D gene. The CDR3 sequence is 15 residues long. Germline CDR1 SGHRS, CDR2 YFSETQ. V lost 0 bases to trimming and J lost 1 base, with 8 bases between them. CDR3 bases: TGCGCCAGCAGCTTGGCCTCAGGATCTGGAAACACCATATATTTT. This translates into CASSLASGSGNTIYF.

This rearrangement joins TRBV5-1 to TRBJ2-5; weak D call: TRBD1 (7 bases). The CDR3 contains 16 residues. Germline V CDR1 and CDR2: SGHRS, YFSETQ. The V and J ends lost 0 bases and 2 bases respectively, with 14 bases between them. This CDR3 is CASSLAGQGGQETQYF. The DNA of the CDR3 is TGCGCCAGCAGCTTGGCCGGGCAGGGGGGTCAAGAGACCCAGTACTTC. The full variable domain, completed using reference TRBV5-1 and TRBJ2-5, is KAGVTQTPRYLIKTRGQQVTLSCSPISGHRSVSWYQQTPGQGLQFLFEYFSETQRNKGNFPGRFSGRQFSNSRSEMNVSTLELGDSALYLCASSLAGQGGQETQYFGPGTRLLVL.

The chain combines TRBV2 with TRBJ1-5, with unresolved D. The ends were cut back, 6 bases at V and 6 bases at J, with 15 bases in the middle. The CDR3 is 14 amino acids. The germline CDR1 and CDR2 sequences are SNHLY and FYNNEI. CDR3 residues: CASRLGLAGQPQHF. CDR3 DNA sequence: TGTGCCAGCAGACTGGGCCTTGCGGGTCAGCCCCAGCATTTT.

The chain's CDR3 is CASSSAEGATNEKLFF. CDR3 in DNA: TGTGCCAGCAGCTCCGCCGAGGGTGCGACTAATGAAAAACTGTTTTTT. The chain couples TRBV4-2 to TRBJ1-4, with D hard to call. Germline-derived CDR1 and CDR2 are LGHNA and YNFKEQ. Trimming took 5 bases from V and 2 from J, leaving 15 bases between them. CDR3 size: 16 residues.

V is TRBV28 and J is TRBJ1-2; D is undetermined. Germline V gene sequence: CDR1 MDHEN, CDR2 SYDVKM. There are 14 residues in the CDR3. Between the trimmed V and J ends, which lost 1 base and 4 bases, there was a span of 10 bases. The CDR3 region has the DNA TGTGCCAGCAGTTTATTTCCAGGCCGCTATGGCTACACCTTC. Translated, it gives CASSLFPGRYGYTF.

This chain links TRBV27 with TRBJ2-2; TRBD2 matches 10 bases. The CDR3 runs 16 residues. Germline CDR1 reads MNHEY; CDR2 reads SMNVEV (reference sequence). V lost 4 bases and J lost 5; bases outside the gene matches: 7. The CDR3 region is CASSSKSGGATGELFF. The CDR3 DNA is TGTGCCAGCAGTTCAAAAAGCGGGGGGGCGACCGGGGAGCTGTTTTTT.

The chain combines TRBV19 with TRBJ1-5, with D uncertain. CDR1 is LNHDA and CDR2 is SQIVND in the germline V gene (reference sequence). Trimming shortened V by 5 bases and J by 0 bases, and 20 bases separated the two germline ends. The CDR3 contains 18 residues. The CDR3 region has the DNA TGTGCCAGTAGTCCCCGCTTAGTCACAGACTATAGCAATCAGCCCCAGCATTTT. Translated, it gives CASSPRLVTDYSNQPQHF.

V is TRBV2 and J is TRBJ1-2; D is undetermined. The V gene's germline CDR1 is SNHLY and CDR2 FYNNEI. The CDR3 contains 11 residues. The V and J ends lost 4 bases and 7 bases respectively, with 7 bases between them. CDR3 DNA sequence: TGTGCCAGCAGTGTAGGAGGTGGCTACACCTTC. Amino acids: CASSVGGGYTF.

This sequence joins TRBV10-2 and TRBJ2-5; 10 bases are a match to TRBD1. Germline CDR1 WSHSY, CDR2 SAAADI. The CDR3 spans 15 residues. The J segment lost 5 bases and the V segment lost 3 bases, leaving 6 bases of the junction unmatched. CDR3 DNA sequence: TGCGCCAGCAGTGAAGACAGGGGGCTAGGGGAGACCCAGTACTTC. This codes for CASSEDRGLGETQYF.

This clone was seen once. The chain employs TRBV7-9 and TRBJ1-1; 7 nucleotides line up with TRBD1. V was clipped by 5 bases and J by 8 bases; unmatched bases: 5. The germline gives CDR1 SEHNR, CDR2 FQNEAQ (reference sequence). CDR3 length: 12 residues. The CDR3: CASSQLGGEAFF. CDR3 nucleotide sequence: TGTGCCAGCAGCCAATTAGGGGGCGAAGCTTTCTTT.

DNA of the CDR3: TGTGCCAGCAGGGGACCAGGACTAGGGCCCCAGCATTTT. Amino acids: CASRGPGLGPQHF. V is TRBV12-3 or TRBV12-4 and J is TRBJ1-5, with D maybe TRBD1 (5 bases). Trimming took off 6 bases at V and 9 bases at J, with 15 bases between the two ends. CDR3 length: 13 amino acids.

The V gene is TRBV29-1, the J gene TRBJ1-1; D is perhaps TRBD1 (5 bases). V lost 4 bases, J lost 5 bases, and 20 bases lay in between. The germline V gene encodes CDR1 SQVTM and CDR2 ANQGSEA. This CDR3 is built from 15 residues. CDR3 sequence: CSVAGRGVDRTEAFF. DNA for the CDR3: TGCAGCGTTGCGGGGAGGGGAGTAGATCGTACTGAAGCTTTCTTT.

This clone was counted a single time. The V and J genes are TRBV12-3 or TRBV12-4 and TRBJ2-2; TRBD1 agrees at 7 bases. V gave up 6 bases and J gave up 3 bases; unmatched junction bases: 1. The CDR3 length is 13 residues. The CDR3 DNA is TGTGCCAGCAGGACAGGGTACACCGGGGAGCTGTTTTTT. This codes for CASRTGYTGELFF.

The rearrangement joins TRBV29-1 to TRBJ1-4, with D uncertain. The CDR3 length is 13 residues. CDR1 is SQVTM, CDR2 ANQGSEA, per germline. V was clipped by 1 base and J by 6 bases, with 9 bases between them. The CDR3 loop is CSVEVAGYEKLFF. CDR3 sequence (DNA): TGCAGCGTTGAAGTGGCAGGTTATGAAAAACTGTTTTTT.

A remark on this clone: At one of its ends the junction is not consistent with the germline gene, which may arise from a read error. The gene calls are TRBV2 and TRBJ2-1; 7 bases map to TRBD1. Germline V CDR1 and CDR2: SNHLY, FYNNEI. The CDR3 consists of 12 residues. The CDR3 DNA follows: TGTGCCAGCAGTGTGTTGAGACAGGGTCGAATCTTC. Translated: CASSVLRQGRIF.

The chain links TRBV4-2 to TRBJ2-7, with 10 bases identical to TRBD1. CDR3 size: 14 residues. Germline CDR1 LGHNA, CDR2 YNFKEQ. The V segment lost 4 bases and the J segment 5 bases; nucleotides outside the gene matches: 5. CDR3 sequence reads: CASSRDRGRHEQYF. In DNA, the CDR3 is TGTGCCAGCAGCCGGGACAGGGGTCGCCACGAGCAGTACTTC.